The TCR beta chain under discussion was sequenced for a study of shared clonotypes between healthy human individuals. In germline, CDR1 is SGHRS, CDR2 YFSETQ. The length of the CDR3 is 15 residues. Germline trimming cut 0 bases from V and 3 bases from J; bases unmatched to any gene: 3. Method: immunoSEQ multiplex PCR; TCRdb's copy keeps in-frame clones and lacks some. The profile shows about 710,000 clones, around 77% of them singletons. Sequenced: memory CD4+ T cells sorted from blood. Documented subset: CD45RA-negative fraction. This receptor was identified in a young woman in good health. The rearrangement uses TRBV5-1 and TRBJ2-1; TRBD2 aligns across 7 bases. This CDR3 is CASSLAGRDYNEQFF. The CDR3 DNA sequence: TGCGCCAGCAGCTTGGCAGGGAGGGACTACAATGAGCAGTTCTTC.